This T cell receptor beta chain was found in a study of T cells in Graves' hyperthyroidism and ophthalmopathy. Across the study: Any treatment followed the collection of peripheral blood at initial diagnosis. Study-level findings and limits: Blood also contained most expanded thyroid clonotypes above 0.001.

Using RNA transcripts as the source, TCR beta CDR3 regions were amplified. During a first-round RT-PCR of the TCR CDR3, the HTBI primer set was used. One entry per CDR3 protein, called by TCRdb with MiXCR from the multiplex PCR reads. Of roughly 740,000 distinct CDR3 sequences listed, approximately 16% were seen once; the top ten hold approximately 8%. Graves' hyperthyroidism without ophthalmopathy progression within 18 months was termed stable. Reasons for excluding patients were uncontrolled infection, other autoimmune disease, pregnancy or lactation. This clonotype appeared a few times. Its matching antigen is unknown. Trimming shortened V by 2 bases and J by 6 bases, and 10 bases separated the two germline ends. The germline CDR1 and CDR2 sequences are DFQATT and SNEGSKA (reference sequence). The CDR3 covers 12 residues.

The receptor was derived from a man between 18 and 35 years old with Graves' hyperthyroidism. The sample consisted of blood. The chain recombines TRBV20-1 with TRBJ1-1; the D gene is possibly TRBD1 (5 bases). The CDR3 DNA reads as TGCAGTGCTAGACCCCCAGGGCCTGAAGCTTTCTTT. It translates to CSARPPGPEAFF.